Following are 28 T cell receptor beta chains from one sample sequenced in a study of T cell repertoires in cytomegalovirus infection. For these receptors, no antigen is known. TCRdb re-analysed the reads in MiXCR, keeping a single row per CDR3 protein. The sample has about 890,000 distinct CDR3 sequences; around 32% are singletons. This material consisted of cultured CD8+ T cells from PBMCs, taken from culture after CMV antigen stimulation. The source is a human donor in good health (CMV status not recorded). Some clones in this sample may be carry-over from other donors' samples.

Remarks on this clonotype: This may come from a read error, since a much larger clone is one base off. The gene calls are TRBV7-6 and TRBJ2-3; a weak D match, TRBD2 (5 bases). Trimming left V 1 base short and J 8 bases short, with 16 bases between. CDR1 SGHVS and CDR2 FNYEAQ come from the germline V gene. This CDR3 contains 15 residues. The CDR3 loop is CASSLEPGVAGTQYF. The DNA for the CDR3 is TGTGCCAGCAGCTTAGAACCCGGGGTTGCAGGTACGCAGTATTTT.

This clonotype has more than one count but fewer than ten. The chain combines TRBV27 with TRBJ2-7; 7 nucleotides align to TRBD2. This CDR3 region has 15 residues. CDR1 is MNHEY and CDR2 is SMNVEV in the germline V gene (reference sequence). J gave up 6 bases and V 5 bases, and 13 bases lay outside the gene matches. The CDR3 spells CASSVLGGTFVEQYF. CDR3 in DNA: TGTGCCAGCAGTGTACTCGGGGGGACTTTCGTCGAGCAGTACTTC.

This clonotype appeared a few times. The rearrangement joins TRBV7-2 to TRBJ2-1; 7 bases are a match to TRBD1. V shed 5 bases and J 7 bases; nucleotides not matched to a gene: 11. From germline, CDR1 is SGHTA and CDR2 FQGNSA. The CDR3 has 15 residues. The CDR3 reads CASSLRDSTWNEQFF. As DNA, the CDR3 is TGTGCCAGCAGCCTCCGGGACAGTACGTGGAATGAGCAGTTCTTC.

A note on this clonotype: Germline is not matched at one junction end, which may reflect a read error. The DNA for the CDR3 is TGTGCTAGCAGCTCAGGGGACTGGAGACTATCCTACAATGAGCAGTTCTTC. Its protein is CASSSGDWRLSYNEQFF. This chain joins TRBV7-7 and TRBJ2-1, with D perhaps matching TRBD1 or TRBD2 (6 bases each). The V gene's germline CDR1 is SSHAT and CDR2 FNYEAQ (reference sequence). The CDR3 is 17 amino acids.

This clonotype was observed a handful of times. The chain carries TRBV27 and TRBJ2-5; 8 bases agree with TRBD2. V shed 2 bases, J shed 1 base, and the junction held 6 bases outside the gene matches. The CDR3 sequence is 16 residues long. CDR1 and CDR2 from the germline V gene are MNHEY and SMNVEV (reference sequence). The CDR3 coding sequence is TGTGCCAGCAGTTTAACGCGGGGGGAGGCCCAAGAGACCCAGTACTTC. Translated: CASSLTRGEAQETQYF.

This clonotype was counted between two and nine times. The CDR3 spells CASSSDPEETQYF. In DNA, the CDR3 is TGTGCCAGCAGCTCGGACCCCGAGGAGACCCAGTACTTC. The rearrangement uses TRBV7-9 and TRBJ2-5, with unresolved D. Germline values: CDR1 SEHNR, CDR2 FQNEAQ (reference sequence). There are 13 residues in the CDR3. Trimming took off 4 bases at V and 5 bases at J, with 11 bases between the two ends.

This clonotype was seen repeatedly, ten times or more. The V gene is TRBV7-2, the J gene TRBJ2-3; TRBD1 matches 7 bases. Germline V gene sequence: CDR1 SGHTA, CDR2 FQGNSA. The CDR3 is 16 residues long. Germline trimming cut 3 bases from V and 2 bases from J; bases unmatched to any gene: 8. The chain's CDR3 is CASSFYPTGATDTQYF. The DNA for the CDR3 is TGTGCCAGCAGCTTTTATCCCACAGGGGCCACAGATACGCAGTATTTT.

V is TRBV6-5 and J is TRBJ1-2; D possibly corresponds to TRBD1 (6 bases). Germline values: CDR1 MNHEY, CDR2 SVGAGI. The CDR3 extends over 15 amino acids. Trimming took off 7 bases at V and 3 bases at J, with 18 bases between the two ends. CDR3 DNA sequence: TGTGCCAGCACCCCTGGGCAGGGGCTCTACTATGGCTACACCTTC. It yields the protein CASTPGQGLYYGYTF.

This clonotype was counted at least ten times. This chain uses TRBV6-1 with TRBJ1-1; 7 positions match TRBD1. The J segment lost 0 bases and the V segment lost 6 bases, leaving 4 bases of the junction unmatched. The CDR3 contains 14 residues. Germline V gene lookup returns CDR1 MNHNS and CDR2 SASEGT. As DNA, the CDR3 is TGTGCCAGCAGCAGACAGGGTATGAACACTGAAGCTTTCTTT. Amino acids: CASSRQGMNTEAFF.

This clonotype was picked up a small number of times. The chain joins TRBV6-5 to TRBJ1-1; D may be TRBD1 (5 bases). Germline CDR1 reads MNHEY; CDR2 reads SVGAGI. Trimming took off 6 bases at V and 3 bases at J, with 20 bases between the two ends. The CDR3 spans 16 residues. The CDR3 sequence is CASSPSSGFRDTEAFF. Written as DNA, the CDR3 is TGTGCCAGCAGCCCCTCCTCAGGGTTCCGGGACACTGAAGCTTTCTTT.

The rearrangement links TRBV5-3 to TRBJ2-1; D is possibly TRBD1 (6 bases). TRBV5-3 is sorted into the ORF group, with uncertain function. This CDR3 has 18 residues. Trimming stripped 8 bases from V and 2 bases from J, with 26 bases between. This CDR3 reads CASSGFTGNGGAYNEQFF. The CDR3 region has the DNA TGTGCCAGCAGCGGCTTCACAGGGAATGGAGGTGCCTACAATGAGCAGTTCTTC.

For this clonotype: This clone may be a read error of a much larger clone one base away. The J gene is TRBJ1-4, the V gene TRBV7-6; D is ambiguous. The CDR3 runs 17 residues. From germline, CDR1 is SGHVS and CDR2 FNYEAQ. V lost 4 bases to trimming and J lost 7 bases, with 22 bases between them. The CDR3 loop reads CASSYPGGHRVGEKLFF. Here the CDR3 DNA reads TGTGCCAGCAGCTACCCCGGAGGTCACCGGGTGGGTGAAAAACTGTTTTTT.

The chain is built from TRBV6-2 or TRBV6-3 and TRBJ2-1, with D perhaps TRBD2 (6 bases). Trimming took 3 bases from V and 2 from J, leaving 17 bases between them. The germline V gene has CDR1 MNHEY and CDR2 SVGEGT. The CDR3 is made up of 17 amino acids. The CDR3 DNA reads TGTGCCAGCAGTTATCCCCTTACTAGCCCAACCTACAATGAGCAGTTCTTC. Its protein is CASSYPLTSPTYNEQFF.

The chain has TRBV12-3 or TRBV12-4 and TRBJ1-2, with D hard to call. The V end was cut by 7 bases, the J end by 7 bases, with 19 bases between. CDR3 length equals 14 residues. The CDR3 DNA sequence: TGTGCCAGCACCCCTTTGGGTGTTGGTGGTGGCTACACCTTC. It codes for CASTPLGVGGGYTF.

With respect to this clonotype: This sequence may be a read error, since a much larger clone differs from it by one base. The V call is TRBV7-8, the J call TRBJ2-5, with TRBD1 identical over 9 bases. The CDR3 length is 15 residues. The germline gives CDR1 SGHVS, CDR2 FQNEAQ. This CDR3 is CVSSLSGQGGETQYF. CDR3 sequence (DNA): TGTGTCAGCAGCTTATCGGGACAGGGAGGGGAGACCCAGTACTTC.

This clonotype turned up a few times. The rearrangement links TRBV20-1 to TRBJ2-2; TRBD2 might be the D (6 bases). The CDR3 extends over 15 amino acids. Per the germline V gene, CDR1 is DFQATT and CDR2 is SNEGSKA (reference sequence). The V end lost 0 bases, the J end lost 5 bases, and 13 bases lay between the germline ends. The CDR3 nucleotides are TGCAGTGCTAGAGATAAAATGGCGGGGACCGGGGAGCTGTTTTTT. Translation: CSARDKMAGTGELFF.

This clonotype was seen a few times. The J gene is TRBJ2-4, the V gene TRBV19; 7 bases line up with TRBD1. Germline trimming cut 9 bases from V and 5 bases from J; bases unmatched to any gene: 4. The CDR3 spans 12 residues. Germline V CDR1 and CDR2: LNHDA, SQIVND (reference sequence). The CDR3 spells CASVGQENIQYF. The CDR3 bases are TGTGCCAGCGTCGGACAGGAAAACATTCAGTACTTC.

The genes are TRBV2 and TRBJ1-4; D is undetermined. V lost 7 bases and J 8 bases, leaving 11 bases between the germline ends. The CDR3 extends over 12 amino acids. In germline, CDR1 is SNHLY, CDR2 FYNNEI. This CDR3 reads CASNLEGEKLFF. DNA of the CDR3: TGTGCCAGCAACCTGGAAGGAGAAAAACTGTTTTTT.

The rearrangement joins TRBV19 to TRBJ2-3; D possibly corresponds to TRBD2 (5 bases). With 6 bases removed from V and 6 bases from J, the gap between germline ends came to 13 bases. The germline V gene has CDR1 LNHDA and CDR2 SQIVND (reference sequence). CDR3 length: 13 residues. Here the CDR3 DNA reads TGTGCCAGTAGCCCCGGACTTATGGATACGCAGTATTTT. This translates into CASSPGLMDTQYF.

Concerning this clonotype itself: Germline is not matched at one junction end, which may reflect a read error. The CDR3 is CASTDLRSTQCF. The CDR3 DNA sequence: TGTGCCAGTACCGACCTCCGTAGTACGCAGTGTTTT. This chain links TRBV6-5 with TRBJ2-3; no definite D call. Germline assignment: CDR1 MNHEY and CDR2 SVGAGI. The CDR3 runs to 12 residues.

The chain uses TRBV5-6 and TRBJ2-3; D may be TRBD1 (5 bases). The germline gives CDR1 SGHDT, CDR2 YYEEEE. The CDR3 spans 16 residues. V was clipped by 3 bases and J by 0 bases, with 14 bases between them. The DNA for the CDR3 is TGTGCCAGCAGCTCGGTGACAGAAGCTAGCACAGATACGCAGTATTTT. It yields the protein CASSSVTEASTDTQYF. Full variable domain (rest looked up from reference TRBV5-6 and TRBJ2-3): DAGVTQSPTHLIKTRGQQVTLRCSPKSGHDTVSWYQQALGQGPQFIFQYYEEEERQRGNFPDRFSGHQFPNYSSELNVNALLLGDSALYLCASSSVTEASTDTQYFGPGTRLTVL.

This clonotype was counted many times. The CDR3: CASSSTGGYGYTF. The CDR3 coding sequence is TGTGCCAGCAGTTCGACAGGGGGCTATGGCTACACCTTC. The chain employs TRBV12-3 or TRBV12-4 and TRBJ1-2; 9 bases match TRBD1. J was trimmed by 4 bases and V by 4 bases; bases with no gene match: 1. This CDR3 is built from 13 residues.

This chain connects TRBV15 to TRBJ1-5; no reliable D call. The CDR3 has 16 residues. The germline CDR1 and CDR2 sequences are LNHNV and YYDKDF (reference sequence). Trimming removed 3 bases from V and 0 bases from J, with 12 bases in between. CDR3 DNA: TGTGCCACCAGCAGCGGTCCCGGGAATAGCAATCAGCCCCAGCATTTT. The encoded protein is CATSSGPGNSNQPQHF.

This clonotype showed up just a few times. CDR3 region: CASSPDRNHEQYF. The CDR3 region has the DNA TGTGCCAGCAGCCCCGACAGGAATCACGAGCAGTACTTC. The V and J genes are TRBV6-1 and TRBJ2-7, with D perhaps matching TRBD1 (6 bases). The CDR3 covers 13 residues. Trimming shortened V by 6 bases and J by 5 bases, and 14 bases separated the two germline ends. Germline V gene lookup returns CDR1 MNHNS and CDR2 SASEGT.

V is TRBV4-3 and J is TRBJ1-3, with D uncertain. Germline V gene data show CDR1 as LGHNA and CDR2 as YSLEER. The CDR3 runs 16 residues. The ends were cut back, 0 bases at V and 0 bases at J, with 9 bases in the middle. The CDR3 DNA reads TGCGCCAGCAGCCAAGATTGGCAGACCTCTGGAAACACCATATATTTT. Protein sequence: CASSQDWQTSGNTIYF.

This clonotype was seen a few times. This chain connects TRBV6-2 or TRBV6-3 to TRBJ2-1; tentatively, D is TRBD2 (6 bases). Deletions cut 2 bases from V and 5 bases from J, with 7 bases between. CDR1 is MNHEY, CDR2 SVGEGT, per germline. This CDR3 comprises 13 residues. CDR3 loop: CASSYGLNNEQFF. CDR3 nucleotides: TGTGCCAGCAGTTACGGACTAAACAATGAGCAGTTCTTC.

As concerns this clonotype: A much larger clonotype is one base distant, so this may be a read error. This CDR3 reads CASSLKDRGIDTQYF. The CDR3 DNA sequence: TGTGCCAGCAGCTTAAAGGACAGGGGCATAGATACGCAGTATTTT. This chain connects TRBV7-6 to TRBJ2-3; 9 nucleotides align to TRBD1. V trimming: 2 bases; J trimming: 5 bases; junction bases outside the gene matches: 5. The germline gives CDR1 SGHVS, CDR2 FNYEAQ. The length of the CDR3 is 15 residues.

This clonotype was counted a few times. The chain employs TRBV10-3 and TRBJ2-7; D remains ambiguous. Trimming stripped 6 bases from V and 0 bases from J, with 15 bases between. Germline V gene sequence: CDR1 ENHRY, CDR2 SYGVKD. CDR3 length: 15 amino acids. In DNA form, the CDR3 reads TGTGCCATCAGCCAGACGAACTCAAGCTCCTACGAGCAGTACTTC. Encoded protein: CAISQTNSSSYEQYF.